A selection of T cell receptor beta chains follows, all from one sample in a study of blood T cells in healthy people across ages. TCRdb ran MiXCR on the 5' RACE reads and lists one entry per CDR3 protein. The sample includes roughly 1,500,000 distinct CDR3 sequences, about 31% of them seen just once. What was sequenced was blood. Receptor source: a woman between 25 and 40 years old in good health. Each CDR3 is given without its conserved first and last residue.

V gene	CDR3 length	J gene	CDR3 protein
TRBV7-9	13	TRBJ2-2	ASRTAGKDTGELF
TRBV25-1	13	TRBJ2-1	ASRGPGQIYNEQF
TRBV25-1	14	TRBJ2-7	ASSGVPTENFYEQY
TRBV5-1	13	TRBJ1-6	ASRQSTGYNSPLH
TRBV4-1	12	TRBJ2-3	ASSQLATTDTQY
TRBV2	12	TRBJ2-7	ASRGQGANYEQY
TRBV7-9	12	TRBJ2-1	ASSLARGNNEQL
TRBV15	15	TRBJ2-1	ATSRSPGRGVGNEQF
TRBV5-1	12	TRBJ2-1	ASSMSGAAHEQF
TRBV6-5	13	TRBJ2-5	ASSPTGGIQETQY
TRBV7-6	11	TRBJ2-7	ASSLGERDEQY
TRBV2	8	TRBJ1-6	ASKGTALH
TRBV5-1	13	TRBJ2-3	ASSFDRDPTDTQY
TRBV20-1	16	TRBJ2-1	SARDLGTSGSWTNEQF
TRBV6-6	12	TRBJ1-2	ASRSKGFGYGYT
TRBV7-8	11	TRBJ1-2	ASGRQGNYGHT
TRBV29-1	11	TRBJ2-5	SAAGLAGEERY
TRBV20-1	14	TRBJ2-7	SARGGGFSSTYEQY
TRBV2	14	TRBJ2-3	ASKRGVTLATDTQY
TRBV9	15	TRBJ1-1	ASSGGDRGWGHTEAF